Presented here are 23 T cell receptor beta chains from one specimen sequenced in a study of OX40 agonist ivuxolimab in advanced cancers. Here immunoSEQ multiplex PCR was the method, and the copy in TCRdb shows in-frame clones only, minus some. The sample has about 82,000 clones; roughly 86% are singletons. The specimen was CD4+ or CD8+ T cells sorted from blood, collected in a trial of the OX40 agonist ivuxolimab. Receptors were obtained from an adult with an advanced solid tumor such as melanoma, head and neck, liver or kidney cancer.

This chain uses TRBV4-2 with TRBJ2-5; D tentatively fits TRBD1 or TRBD2 (5 bases each). V was clipped by 5 bases and J by 2 bases, with 12 bases between them. Germline loops: CDR1 LGHNA, CDR2 YNFKEQ. The CDR3 spans 14 residues. CDR3 loop: CASSYGTVQETQYF. CDR3 bases: TGTGCCAGCAGCTACGGGACCGTGCAAGAGACCCAGTACTTC.

The chain has TRBV11-2 and TRBJ2-5; D gene unclear. The CDR3 is 14 residues long. Germline values: CDR1 SGHAT, CDR2 FQNNGV. With 0 bases removed from V and 5 bases from J, the gap between germline ends came to 10 bases. CDR3 sequence reads: CASSLEPWAETQYF. The CDR3 DNA is TGTGCCAGCAGCTTAGAGCCCTGGGCGGAGACCCAGTACTTC.

The gene calls are TRBV5-1 and TRBJ1-1, with D unclear. This CDR3 contains 12 residues. V was cut by 3 bases and J by 8 bases, with 11 bases left in between. CDR1 and CDR2 from the germline V gene are SGHRS and YFSETQ. The CDR3 spells CASSSNGREAFF. The CDR3 coding sequence is TGCGCCAGCAGCTCGAACGGACGGGAAGCTTTCTTT.

The V and J genes are TRBV19 and TRBJ2-3; TRBD2 matches 7 bases. The junction had 9 bases not matched to a gene; V was cut back by 3 bases and J by 0 bases. CDR3 length: 17 amino acids. Germline V gene data show CDR1 as LNHDA and CDR2 as SQIVND (reference sequence). The CDR3 DNA reads as TGTGCCAGTAGTATTTTGGGACTATTTGCTAGCACAGATACGCAGTATTTT. Its protein product is CASSILGLFASTDTQYF.

The chain recombines TRBV7-8 with TRBJ2-5, with D uncertain. The CDR3 consists of 15 residues. V lost 1 base to trimming and J lost 1 base, with 10 bases between them. CDR1 and CDR2 from the germline V gene are SGHVS and FQNEAQ. In DNA form, the CDR3 reads TGTGCCAGCAGCTTAGTTGAGACAACCCAAGAGACCCAGTACTTC. Its protein is CASSLVETTQETQYF.

This rearrangement joins TRBV6-5 to TRBJ1-5; no reliable D call. V lost 5 bases to trimming and J lost 3 bases, with 8 bases between them. Germline CDR1 MNHEY, CDR2 SVGAGI. The CDR3 consists of 13 residues. CDR3 sequence reads: CASSIRDNQPQHF. CDR3 nucleotide sequence: TGTGCCAGCAGTATCCGGGACAATCAGCCCCAGCATTTT.

This chain uses TRBV30 with TRBJ1-2; D is possibly TRBD1 (5 bases). The germline CDR1 and CDR2 sequences are GTSNPN and SVGIG (reference sequence). The CDR3 is 15 residues long. V was cut by 0 bases and J by 5 bases, with 16 bases left in between. The CDR3 DNA reads TGTGCCTGGAGTGTACCCTCAGGGTATGGATATGGCTACACCTTC. It encodes CAWSVPSGYGYGYTF.

The genes are TRBV6-1 and TRBJ2-3, with D possibly matching TRBD2 (5 bases). Trimming took 7 bases from V and 0 from J, leaving 8 bases between them. CDR3 length: 13 residues. The germline CDR1 and CDR2 sequences are MNHNS and SASEGT. The CDR3 protein is CASNTGSTDTQYF. CDR3 DNA: TGTGCCAGCAACACGGGGAGCACAGATACGCAGTATTTT.

This clone was counted once. This chain connects TRBV10-3 to TRBJ2-3; 8 bases fit TRBD1. This CDR3 contains 16 residues. V shed 0 bases, J shed 4 bases, and the junction held 6 bases outside the gene matches. The germline V gene encodes CDR1 ENHRY and CDR2 SYGVKD. CDR3 region: CAISESDRGGADTQYF. The CDR3 nucleotides are TGTGCCATCAGTGAGTCAGACAGGGGTGGGGCAGATACGCAGTATTTT.

V is TRBV19 and J is TRBJ2-1, with 10 nucleotides matching TRBD2. The V gene's germline CDR1 is LNHDA and CDR2 SQIVND (reference sequence). CDR3 size: 16 residues. CDR3 in DNA: TGTGCTGCGGGGCGGCTAGCGGGAGATAAGGGCAATGAGCAGTTCTTC. Protein product: CAAGRLAGDKGNEQFF.

This clone is a singleton in its sample. The chain links TRBV6-1 to TRBJ1-5, with unresolved D. V lost 3 bases and J lost 7, with 10 bases in between. This CDR3 has 13 residues. Germline V lookup: CDR1 MNHNS, CDR2 SASEGT. The CDR3 DNA sequence: TGTGCCAGCAGTGAGCAGGCGGGGCAGCCCCAGCATTTT. Residues: CASSEQAGQPQHF.

CDR3 nucleotides: TGTGCCAGCAGCCCAGGGGTTGGGGGCTACACCTTC. Amino acids: CASSPGVGGYTF. The V and J genes are TRBV7-2 and TRBJ1-2; D perhaps matches TRBD1 (6 bases). CDR3 length: 12 residues. Trimming pared 5 bases from V and 8 bases from J, leaving 12 bases between. CDR1 is SGHTA, CDR2 FQGNSA, per germline.

This clone is a singleton in its sample. The rearrangement joins TRBV7-9 to TRBJ2-3, with 8 bases that match TRBD2. The J segment lost 4 bases and the V segment lost 4 bases, leaving 10 bases of the junction unmatched. The CDR3 contains 16 residues. Per germline, CDR1 SEHNR and CDR2 FQNEAQ (reference sequence). DNA for the CDR3: TGTGCCAGCAGCTCCGGGACTAGGGAGTGGGCAGATACGCAGTATTTT. Encoded protein: CASSSGTREWADTQYF.

The chain is built from TRBV7-8 and TRBJ2-3; D may be TRBD1 (6 bases). Germline CDR1 SGHVS, CDR2 FQNEAQ. CDR3 length equals 15 residues. Trimming took off 0 bases at V and 0 bases at J, with 7 bases between the two ends. The CDR3 spells CASSLAGHSTDTQYF. The CDR3 region has the DNA TGTGCCAGCAGCTTAGCGGGACATAGCACAGATACGCAGTATTTT.

The rearrangement joins TRBV6-6 to TRBJ2-2; D might be TRBD1 (6 bases). V lost 0 bases and J 0 bases, leaving 8 bases between the germline ends. Germline CDR1 and CDR2: MNHNY and SVGAGI (reference sequence). CDR3 size: 16 residues. The CDR3 DNA follows: TGTGCCAGCAGTTACTCCTACAGGGCGAACACCGGGGAGCTGTTTTTT. Translation: CASSYSYRANTGELFF.

The chain joins TRBV7-9 to TRBJ2-6; D remains unclear. This CDR3 comprises 17 residues. Germline V gene sequence: CDR1 SEHNR, CDR2 FQNEAQ (reference sequence). The germline V and J ends were trimmed by 1 base and 0 bases, with 10 bases remaining between them. The CDR3, as DNA: TGTGCCAGCAGCTTAGATCACGTTATCTCTGGGGCCAACGTCCTGACTTTC. Translating gives CASSLDHVISGANVLTF. Full variable domain (outside the CDR3, taken from reference TRBV7-9 and TRBJ2-6): DTGVSQNPRHKITKRGQNVTFRCDPISEHNRLYWYRQTLGQGPEFLTYFQNEAQLEKSRLLSDRFSAERPKGSFSTLEIQRTEQGDSAMYLCASSLDHVISGANVLTFGAGSRLTVL.

The chain employs TRBV27 and TRBJ2-7; 9 nucleotides match TRBD2. Trimming cost V 8 bases and J 4 bases; bases outside gene matches: 9. Germline-derived CDR1 and CDR2 are MNHEY and SMNVEV (reference sequence). There are 14 residues in the CDR3. Here the CDR3 reads CASLPAGGPYEQYF. The CDR3, as DNA: TGTGCCAGCCTCCCCGCGGGAGGGCCTTACGAGCAGTACTTC.

This chain uses TRBV27 with TRBJ1-6; D unresolved. Germline assignment: CDR1 MNHEY and CDR2 SMNVEV (reference sequence). The CDR3 sequence is 14 residues long. V was cut by 5 bases and J by 5 bases, with 10 bases left in between. The chain's CDR3 is CASSMDGDNSPLHF. Here the CDR3 DNA reads TGTGCCAGCAGTATGGACGGTGATAATTCACCCCTCCACTTT.

This clone was detected a few times. This rearrangement joins TRBV15 to TRBJ1-5, with 9 bases identical to TRBD1. Germline V gives CDR1 LNHNV, CDR2 YYDKDF (reference sequence). The CDR3 has 15 residues. After removal of 0 bases from V and 5 bases from J, the junction contained 2 bases not matched to a gene. CDR3 in amino acids: CATSRDTGGYQPQHF. Here the CDR3 DNA reads TGTGCCACCAGCAGAGATACAGGGGGCTATCAGCCCCAGCATTTT.

The chain employs TRBV9 and TRBJ2-7, with 9 bases aligning to TRBD1. CDR3 length: 13 residues. The V and J ends lost 4 bases and 3 bases, in that order; junction bases with no gene match: 2. Germline-derived CDR1 and CDR2 are SGDLS and YYNGEE. This chain's CDR3 is CASSMDRGYEQYF. The CDR3 bases are TGTGCCAGCAGCATGGACAGGGGCTACGAGCAGTACTTC.

This chain uses TRBV18 with TRBJ1-2, with D unclear. Germline CDR1 reads KGHSH; CDR2 reads LQKENI. The V and J ends lost 3 bases and 4 bases respectively, with 12 bases between them. CDR3 length: 14 residues. The CDR3 DNA sequence: TGTGCCAGCTCACCTCAGGCGGACGCCTATGGCTACACCTTC. This gives the protein CASSPQADAYGYTF.

In its sample, this clone was seen a few times. This chain uses TRBV5-6 with TRBJ1-2; a possible D gene is TRBD1 (5 bases). Germline lookup yields CDR1 SGHDT and CDR2 YYEEEE. CDR3 length: 14 residues. V dropped 1 base and J dropped 5 bases, with 12 bases sitting between them. The CDR3 spells CASSLTRQPYGYTF. The CDR3 coding sequence is TGTGCCAGCAGCTTGACTCGACAGCCTTATGGCTACACCTTC.

The CDR3 bases are TGTGCCAGCTCACCCAAGGGGACAGACTACGAGCAGTACTTC. Protein product: CASSPKGTDYEQYF. The chain recombines TRBV18 with TRBJ2-7, with 7 bases aligning to TRBD1. The V gene end was trimmed by 3 bases and the J gene end by 3 bases; junction bases not matched to a gene: 5. The CDR3 covers 14 residues. Germline V gives CDR1 KGHSH, CDR2 LQKENI.